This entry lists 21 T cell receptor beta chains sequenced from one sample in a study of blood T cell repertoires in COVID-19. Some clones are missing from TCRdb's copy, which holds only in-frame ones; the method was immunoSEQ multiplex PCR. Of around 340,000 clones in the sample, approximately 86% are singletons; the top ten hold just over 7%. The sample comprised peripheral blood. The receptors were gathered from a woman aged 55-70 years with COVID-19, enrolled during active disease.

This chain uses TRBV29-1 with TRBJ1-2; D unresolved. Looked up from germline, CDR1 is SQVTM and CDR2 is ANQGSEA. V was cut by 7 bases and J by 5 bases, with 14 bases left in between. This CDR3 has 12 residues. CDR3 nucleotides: TGCAGCGCCGCTCGGTCAGGATATGGCTACACCTTC. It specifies CSAARSGYGYTF.

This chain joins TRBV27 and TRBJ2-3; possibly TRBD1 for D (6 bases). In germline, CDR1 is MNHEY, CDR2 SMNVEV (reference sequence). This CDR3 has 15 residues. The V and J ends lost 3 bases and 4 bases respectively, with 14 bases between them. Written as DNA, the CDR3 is TGTGCCAGCAGTTTCTTAGGGGGTCGGGCAGATACGCAGTATTTT. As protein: CASSFLGGRADTQYF.

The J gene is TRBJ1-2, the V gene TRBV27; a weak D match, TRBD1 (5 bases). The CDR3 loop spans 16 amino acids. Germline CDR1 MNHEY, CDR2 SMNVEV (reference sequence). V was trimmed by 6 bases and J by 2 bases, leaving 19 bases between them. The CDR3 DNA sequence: TGTGCCAGCAGGTCCCCGGGGGGATACGGGAACTATGGCTACACCTTC. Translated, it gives CASRSPGGYGNYGYTF.

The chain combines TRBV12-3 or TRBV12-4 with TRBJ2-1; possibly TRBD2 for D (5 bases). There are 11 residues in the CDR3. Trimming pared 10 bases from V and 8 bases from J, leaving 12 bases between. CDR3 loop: CATGGRYEQFF. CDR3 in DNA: TGTGCCACCGGAGGAAGGTATGAGCAGTTCTTC.

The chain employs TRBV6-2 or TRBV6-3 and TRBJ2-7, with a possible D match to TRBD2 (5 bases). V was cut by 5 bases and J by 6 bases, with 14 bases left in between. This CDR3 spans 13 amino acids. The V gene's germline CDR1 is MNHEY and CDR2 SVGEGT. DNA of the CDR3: TGTGCCAGCAGTCCCTTACCGGGGAGCGAGCAGTACTTC. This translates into CASSPLPGSEQYF.

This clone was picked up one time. CDR3 sequence (DNA): TGCGCCAGCAGCCAAGAAGTCGGGACAAAAAACACCGGGGAGCTGTTTTTT. It encodes CASSQEVGTKNTGELFF. The chain recombines TRBV4-1 with TRBJ2-2, with D possibly being TRBD1 (6 bases). CDR1 is MGHRA and CDR2 is YSYEKL in the germline V gene. V was shortened by 0 bases and J by 2 bases, with 13 bases between the two germline ends. CDR3 length: 17 amino acids.

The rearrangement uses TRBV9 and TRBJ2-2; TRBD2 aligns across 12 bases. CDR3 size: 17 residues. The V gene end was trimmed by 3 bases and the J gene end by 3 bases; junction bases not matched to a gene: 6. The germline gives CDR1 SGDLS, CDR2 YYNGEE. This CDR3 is CASSAASGGAHTGELFF. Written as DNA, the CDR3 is TGTGCCAGCAGCGCCGCTAGCGGGGGGGCACACACCGGGGAGCTGTTTTTT.

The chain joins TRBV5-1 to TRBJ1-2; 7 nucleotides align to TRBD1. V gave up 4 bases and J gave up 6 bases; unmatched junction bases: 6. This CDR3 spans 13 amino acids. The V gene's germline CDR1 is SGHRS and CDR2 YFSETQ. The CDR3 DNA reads TGCGCCAGCAGCCCAGGACAGGTGGATGGCTACACCTTC. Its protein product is CASSPGQVDGYTF. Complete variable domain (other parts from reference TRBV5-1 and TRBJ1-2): KAGVTQTPRYLIKTRGQQVTLSCSPISGHRSVSWYQQTPGQGLQFLFEYFSETQRNKGNFPGRFSGRQFSNSRSEMNVSTLELGDSALYLCASSPGQVDGYTFGSGTRLTVV.

The CDR3 bases are TGTGCCAGCAGCCAAACGGCGGGGGGTCTTGGAGGCACAGATACGCAGTATTTT. Protein: CASSQTAGGLGGTDTQYF. This rearrangement joins TRBV4-2 to TRBJ2-3, with TRBD2 matching 8 bases. This CDR3 region has 18 residues. Trimming took 2 bases from V and 1 from J; bases not matched to a gene: 11. Germline CDR1 is LGHNA and CDR2 is YNFKEQ.

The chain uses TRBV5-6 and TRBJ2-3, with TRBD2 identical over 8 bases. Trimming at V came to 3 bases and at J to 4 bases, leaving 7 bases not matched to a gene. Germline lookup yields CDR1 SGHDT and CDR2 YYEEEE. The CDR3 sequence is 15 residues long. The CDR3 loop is CASSSSGRGADTQYF. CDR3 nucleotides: TGTGCCAGCAGCTCTTCTGGGCGGGGGGCAGATACGCAGTATTTT.

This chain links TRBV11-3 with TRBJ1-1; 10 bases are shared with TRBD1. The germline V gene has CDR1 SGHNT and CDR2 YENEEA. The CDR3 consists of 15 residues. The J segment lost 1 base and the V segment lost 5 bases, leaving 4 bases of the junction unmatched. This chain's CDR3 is CASSQGQGRNTEAFF. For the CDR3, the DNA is TGTGCCAGCAGCCAGGGACAGGGGAGGAACACTGAAGCTTTCTTT.

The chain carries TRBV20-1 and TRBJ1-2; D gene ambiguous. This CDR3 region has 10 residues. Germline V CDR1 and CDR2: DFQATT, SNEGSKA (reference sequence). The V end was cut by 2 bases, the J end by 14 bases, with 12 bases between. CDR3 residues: CSARIPAGTF. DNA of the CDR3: TGCAGTGCTAGAATACCGGCGGGGACCTTC.

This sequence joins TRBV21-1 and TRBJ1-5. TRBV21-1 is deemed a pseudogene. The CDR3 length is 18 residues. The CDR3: CASSTDIADNYSNQPQHF. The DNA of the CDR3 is TGTGCCAGCAGCACCGACATAGCGGATAACTATAGCAATCAGCCCCAGCATTTT.

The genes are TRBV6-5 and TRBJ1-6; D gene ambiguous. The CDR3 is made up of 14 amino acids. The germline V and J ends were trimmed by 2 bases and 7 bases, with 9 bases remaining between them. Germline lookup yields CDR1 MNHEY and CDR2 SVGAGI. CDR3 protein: CASSYVGANSPLHF. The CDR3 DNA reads TGTGCCAGCAGTTACGTAGGAGCCAATTCACCCCTCCACTTT.

Written as DNA, the CDR3 is TGTGCCTGGAGTTTATTCCCGAACAGGGATGGCTACACCTTC. Translation gives CAWSLFPNRDGYTF. This rearrangement joins TRBV30 to TRBJ1-2, with a possible D match to TRBD1 (6 bases). Germline V gene lookup returns CDR1 GTSNPN and CDR2 SVGIG (reference sequence). This CDR3 has 14 residues. With 2 bases removed from V and 6 bases from J, the gap between germline ends came to 16 bases. Complete variable domain (other parts from reference TRBV30 and TRBJ1-2): SQTIHQWPATLVQPVGSPLSLECTVEGTSNPNLYWYRQAAGRGLQLLFYSVGIGQISSEVPQNLSASRPQDRQFILSSKKLLLSDSGFYLCAWSLFPNRDGYTFGSGTRLTVV.

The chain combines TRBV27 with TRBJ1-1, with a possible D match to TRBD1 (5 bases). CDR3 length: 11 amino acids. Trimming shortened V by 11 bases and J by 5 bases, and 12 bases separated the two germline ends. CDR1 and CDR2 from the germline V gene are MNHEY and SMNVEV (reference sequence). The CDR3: CAAGGRTEAFF. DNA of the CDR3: TGTGCCGCCGGGGGGAGAACTGAAGCTTTCTTT.

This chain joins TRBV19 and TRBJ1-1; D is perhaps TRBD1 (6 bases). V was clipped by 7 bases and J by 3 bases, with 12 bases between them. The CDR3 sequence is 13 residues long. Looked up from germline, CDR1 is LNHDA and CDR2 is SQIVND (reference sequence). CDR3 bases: TGTGCCAGTAAAAGCAGGGGAGACACTGAAGCTTTCTTT. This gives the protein CASKSRGDTEAFF.

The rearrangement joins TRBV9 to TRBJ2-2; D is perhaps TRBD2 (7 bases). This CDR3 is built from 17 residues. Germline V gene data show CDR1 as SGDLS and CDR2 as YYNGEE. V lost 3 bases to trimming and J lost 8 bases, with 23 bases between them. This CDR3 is CASSAQRHGGTIGELFF. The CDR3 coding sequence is TGTGCCAGCAGCGCCCAACGGCACGGGGGGACAATTGGGGAGCTGTTTTTT.

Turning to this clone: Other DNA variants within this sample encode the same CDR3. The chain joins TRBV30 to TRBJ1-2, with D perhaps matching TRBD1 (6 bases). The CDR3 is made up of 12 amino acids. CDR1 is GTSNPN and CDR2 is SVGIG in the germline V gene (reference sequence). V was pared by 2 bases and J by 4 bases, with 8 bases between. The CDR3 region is CAWSTGPYGYTF. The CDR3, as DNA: TGTGCCTGGAGTACAGGGCCCTATGGCTACACCTTC.

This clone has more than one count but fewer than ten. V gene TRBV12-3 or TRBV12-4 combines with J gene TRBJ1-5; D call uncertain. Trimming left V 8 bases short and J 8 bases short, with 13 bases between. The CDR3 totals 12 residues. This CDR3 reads CASSRGGEPQHF. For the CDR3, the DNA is TGTGCCAGCTCCCGGGGAGGAGAGCCCCAGCATTTT.

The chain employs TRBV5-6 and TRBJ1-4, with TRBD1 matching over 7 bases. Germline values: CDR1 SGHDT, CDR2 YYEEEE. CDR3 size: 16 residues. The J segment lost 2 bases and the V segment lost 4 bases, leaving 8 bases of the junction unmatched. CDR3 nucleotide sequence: TGTGCCAGCAGCGATCTGGGGACAGCGACTAATGAAAAACTGTTTTTT. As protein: CASSDLGTATNEKLFF.